This T cell receptor (beta chain) was sequenced for a study of blood T cell repertoires in COVID-19. Study-wide background: The United States, Italy and Spain supplied acute and convalescent COVID-19 samples.

As handled by the study authors: Reference gene primer amplification yielded estimated nucleated cell counts. This table comes from immunoSEQ multiplex PCR, and its TCRdb copy is limited to in-frame clones, with some not included. V and J calls and clone size follow that table, whereas D and trimming were derived from the DNA. The table has about 360,000 clones, 86% seen once; the top ten hold about 7.1%. V was clipped by 7 bases and J by 4 bases; unmatched bases: 6. CDR1 and CDR2 (germline): MNHEY, SVGAGI. The CDR3 has 14 residues. Input material: peripheral blood. The V gene is TRBV6-5, the J gene TRBJ2-2; the match to TRBD1 covers 7 bases. This TCR was sampled from a woman aged 60-75 years with COVID-19, enrolled during active disease. The chain's CDR3 is CASIHRGGTGELFF. CDR3 DNA: TGTGCCAGCATTCACAGGGGTGGCACCGGGGAGCTGTTTTTT.